Listed below are T cell receptor beta chains from one sample, sequenced in a study of identical twins. From the 5' RACE reads, TCRdb called clonotypes with MiXCR, one entry per CDR3 protein. This sample has 600,000 to 800,000 distinct CDR3 sequences, with approximately 21% found just once. The sample also formed part of further work on T cells expressing NK-cell markers.

Specimen: PBMCs. The receptors were sampled from a woman between 18 and 29 years old in good health. CDR3s include the opening cysteine and the closing phenylalanine or tryptophan. A D gene is named only where the DNA matches it firmly. Clone size is stated in some rows and not others, as once, few, many or a class when expanded.

d_call: NA
j_call: TRBJ1-1
v_call: TRBV30
clone_size: NA
cdr3_nt: TGTGCCTGGAGTGTACGTTCCACTGAAGCTTTCTTT
cdr3_aa: CAWSVRSTEAFF

d_call: NA
j_call: TRBJ2-2
v_call: TRBV20-1
clone_size: few
cdr3_nt: TGCAGTGCCCCCGCCAGGGACGGCGCCGGGGAGCTGTTTTTT
cdr3_aa: CSAPARDGAGELFF

d_call: TRBD2
j_call: TRBJ2-7
v_call: TRBV12-3/TRBV12-4
clone_size: few
cdr3_nt: TGTGCCAGCAGTCAAGCGGGAGGGCGAAACGAGCAGTACTTC
cdr3_aa: CASSQAGGRNEQYF

d_call: TRBD2
j_call: TRBJ2-2
v_call: TRBV7-9
clone_size: many
cdr3_nt: TGTGCCAGCAGCTTAGTTTACCAGCGGGAGCTAGCCGGGGAGCTGTTTTTT
cdr3_aa: CASSLVYQRELAGELFF

d_call: NA
j_call: TRBJ1-1
v_call: TRBV9
clone_size: NA
cdr3_nt: TGTGCCAGCAGCGTAGCCACGAGCACTGAAGCTTTCTTT
cdr3_aa: CASSVATSTEAFF

d_call: NA
j_call: TRBJ1-1
v_call: TRBV5-1
clone_size: NA
cdr3_nt: TGCGCCACCGGACGGCTCCCGAACACTGAAGCTTTCTTT
cdr3_aa: CATGRLPNTEAFF

d_call: NA
j_call: TRBJ2-3
v_call: TRBV20-1
clone_size: NA
cdr3_nt: TGCAGTGCCGCACGAGGGCGATCAGATACGCAGTATTTT
cdr3_aa: CSAARGRSDTQYF

d_call: NA
j_call: TRBJ2-5
v_call: TRBV29-1
clone_size: few
cdr3_nt: TGCAGCGTTGAAACGTACCAAGAGACCCAGTACTTC
cdr3_aa: CSVETYQETQYF

d_call: TRBD1
j_call: TRBJ2-7
v_call: TRBV5-1
clone_size: NA
cdr3_nt: TGCGCCAGCAGCGCGGCAGGGGACAGGGCCTACGAGCAGTACTTC
cdr3_aa: CASSAAGDRAYEQYF

d_call: NA
j_call: TRBJ1-2
v_call: TRBV5-4
clone_size: NA
cdr3_nt: TGTGCCAGCAGCTTGGTAGGGACCGGCTACACCTTC
cdr3_aa: CASSLVGTGYTF

d_call: TRBD2
j_call: TRBJ2-1
v_call: TRBV10-3
clone_size: few
cdr3_nt: TGTGCCATCCACGCAGCGGGAGTCGTCGAGCAGTTCTTC
cdr3_aa: CAIHAAGVVEQFF

d_call: NA
j_call: TRBJ1-2
v_call: TRBV29-1
clone_size: NA
cdr3_nt: TGCAGCGTTGTGTGGGACGCTGGGGACGGCTACACCTTC
cdr3_aa: CSVVWDAGDGYTF

d_call: NA
j_call: TRBJ1-3
v_call: TRBV10-3
clone_size: many
cdr3_nt: TGTGCCACCCAAGACAGCTACTCTGGAAACACCATATATTTT
cdr3_aa: CATQDSYSGNTIYF

d_call: NA
j_call: TRBJ1-1
v_call: TRBV11-2
clone_size: NA
cdr3_nt: TGTGCCAGCAGCATTTTGAACACTGAAGCTTTCTTT
cdr3_aa: CASSILNTEAFF

d_call: NA
j_call: TRBJ2-2
v_call: TRBV6-2/TRBV6-3
clone_size: NA
cdr3_nt: TGTGCCAGCAGTTATACAGGGCAACTGTTTTTT
cdr3_aa: CASSYTGQLFF

d_call: TRBD1
j_call: TRBJ2-3
v_call: TRBV20-1
clone_size: many
cdr3_nt: TGCAGTGCGCCTGACAGGGCGCGCACAGATACGCAGTATTTT
cdr3_aa: CSAPDRARTDTQYF

d_call: NA
j_call: TRBJ2-7
v_call: TRBV20-1
clone_size: NA
cdr3_nt: TGCAGTGCTAGAGATGTTGGGGGCGCAAGTTCCGAGCAGTACTTC
cdr3_aa: CSARDVGGASSEQYF

d_call: NA
j_call: TRBJ2-3
v_call: TRBV11-2
clone_size: NA
cdr3_nt: TGTGCCAGCAGCTTAGTAGGACCCAGGCAGTATTTT
cdr3_aa: CASSLVGPRQYF

d_call: NA
j_call: TRBJ2-3
v_call: TRBV9
clone_size: NA
cdr3_nt: TGTGCCAGCAGCTCCATGGAAGGGGGCACAGATACGCAGTATTTT
cdr3_aa: CASSSMEGGTDTQYF

d_call: NA
j_call: TRBJ1-3
v_call: TRBV12-3/TRBV12-4
clone_size: many
cdr3_nt: TGTGCCAGCAGCCCGGACGTCAAGGGAAACACCATATATTTT
cdr3_aa: CASSPDVKGNTIYF

d_call: NA
j_call: TRBJ2-5
v_call: TRBV5-1
clone_size: few
cdr3_nt: TGCGCCAGCCCGAGACTCCGGTCACGGGAGACCCAGTACTTC
cdr3_aa: CASPRLRSRETQYF

d_call: TRBD2
j_call: TRBJ2-1
v_call: TRBV29-1
clone_size: few
cdr3_nt: TGCAGCGCCAAGAGCGGGGGGCGAACTTACAATGAGCAGTTCTTC
cdr3_aa: CSAKSGGRTYNEQFF

d_call: NA
j_call: TRBJ2-5
v_call: TRBV10-3
clone_size: many
cdr3_nt: TGTGCCATCAGTGACAGGGGCGCGGAGACCCAGTACTTC
cdr3_aa: CAISDRGAETQYF

d_call: NA
j_call: TRBJ2-7
v_call: TRBV20-1
clone_size: few
cdr3_nt: TGCAGTGCTCTGGACAGCTCCTACGAGCAGTACTTC
cdr3_aa: CSALDSSYEQYF

d_call: NA
j_call: TRBJ1-4
v_call: TRBV12-3/TRBV12-4
clone_size: few
cdr3_nt: TGTGCCAGCATGGGGGCGCCTAATGAAAAACTGTTTTTT
cdr3_aa: CASMGAPNEKLFF

d_call: TRBD2
j_call: TRBJ2-1
v_call: TRBV20-1
clone_size: few
cdr3_nt: TGCAGTGCTTTCCCTAGCGGGAGAGTCTCCTACAATGAGCAGTTCTTC
cdr3_aa: CSAFPSGRVSYNEQFF

d_call: NA
j_call: TRBJ2-5
v_call: TRBV12-3/TRBV12-4
clone_size: many
cdr3_nt: TGTGCCAGCAGTTTTCCAATTTTTGCCCAGTCTAAAGAGACCCAGTACTTC
cdr3_aa: CASSFPIFAQSKETQYF

d_call: NA
j_call: TRBJ2-7
v_call: TRBV7-2
clone_size: few
cdr3_nt: TGTGCCAGCAGCTTAAACGGCAAGACCTACGAGCAGTACTTC
cdr3_aa: CASSLNGKTYEQYF

d_call: NA
j_call: TRBJ2-2
v_call: TRBV20-1
clone_size: few
cdr3_nt: TGCAGTGCTGGGATCACCGGGGAGCTGTTTTTT
cdr3_aa: CSAGITGELFF

d_call: NA
j_call: TRBJ1-1
v_call: TRBV20-1
clone_size: few
cdr3_nt: TGCAGTGCTGCGATGACCTCGTTGAACACTGAAGCTTTCTTT
cdr3_aa: CSAAMTSLNTEAFF

d_call: NA
j_call: TRBJ2-1
v_call: TRBV20-1
clone_size: NA
cdr3_nt: TGCAGTGCCCCTTGGGCCTACAATGAGCAGTTCTTC
cdr3_aa: CSAPWAYNEQFF

d_call: NA
j_call: TRBJ1-5
v_call: TRBV21-1
clone_size: NA
cdr3_nt: TGTGCCAGCAGCTACAGGGCCCCCGCGGATCAGCCCCAGCATTTT
cdr3_aa: CASSYRAPADQPQHF